This T cell receptor beta chain was documented in a study of T cell responses to AZD1222 COVID-19 vaccine. Study summary: The study pooled second doses at about 4 or about 12 weeks.

TCRdb's table, derived via immunoSEQ multiplex PCR, lists solely in-frame clones and lacks some. The sample has some 200,000 clones, more than 75% seen once. The germline gives CDR1 LGHNA, CDR2 YNFKEQ. This CDR3 is 14 amino acids long. V was pared by 2 bases and J by 3 bases, with 4 bases of the junction left unmatched. This clone occurred a few times. The specimen comprised peripheral blood, sampled on day 0 of AZD1222 vaccination. This clonotype was obtained from an adult in good health. The V and J genes are TRBV4-2 and TRBJ2-7, with TRBD2 matching 7 bases. Here the CDR3 reads CASSQQAGNYEQYF. The CDR3 DNA sequence: TGTGCCAGCAGCCAACAAGCGGGAAACTACGAGCAGTACTTC.